The clone carrying this T cell receptor (beta chain) was picked up one time. Its cognate antigen is unknown. Lacking the conserved final phenylalanine or tryptophan, this CDR3 likely reflects a read error. The data are from a study of breast tumors, draining lymph nodes, adjacent tissues. TCRdb itself ran the multiplex PCR reads through MiXCR, one entry per CDR3 protein. This sample has over 150,000 distinct CDR3 sequences, with about 30% found just once. Breast cancer patients provided tissue from their axillary draining lymph nodes. Germline V gives CDR1 KGHSH, CDR2 LQKENI. The CDR3 is 13 amino acids. Findings and limits, study-wide: That most tumor T cells come from lymph nodes remained unproven.

The chain carries TRBV18 and TRBJ1-4; D call uncertain. Sequencing used axillary lymph node tissue. This TCR was recovered from a female donor with breast cancer. Some clones in this sample may be carry-over from other donors' samples. The chain's CDR3 is CASSRLPNEKLFS. The CDR3 nucleotides read TGTGCCAGTTCACGGCTACCTAATGAAAAACTGTTTTCT.